This T cell receptor beta chain was recorded in a study of T-cell memory formation after mild COVID-19. The germline V gene has CDR1 SGHTA and CDR2 FQGNSA. The V and J ends lost 2 bases and 4 bases respectively, with 5 bases between them. The CDR3 extends over 13 amino acids. TCRdb fed the 5' RACE reads into MiXCR, producing one record per CDR3 protein. Here the sample spans about 340,000 distinct CDR3 sequences, around a sixth being singletons. This receptor was identified in a man in his late teens or twenties who had mild COVID-19 (a few samples of this study predate the infection). Cell type and time point are not known. The sample comprised PBMCs or a T cell subset sorted from them (not recorded which). The chain couples TRBV7-2 to TRBJ1-4, with D unclear. The CDR3 loop is CASSLLVNEKLFF. CDR3 nucleotides: TGTGCCAGCAGCTTACTAGTTAATGAAAAACTGTTTTTT.